This T cell receptor beta chain was captured in a study of memory CD4+ T cells and cytomegalovirus serostatus. On the study more broadly: This sample comes from healthy Belgian adults, about nine CMV seropositive, 24 seronegative.

Assay: immunoSEQ multiplex PCR; the TCRdb copy retains only in-frame clones and omits some. Of approximately 52,000 clones in the sample, roughly 78% were seen once. This CDR3 comprises 15 residues. V was trimmed by 4 bases and J by 2 bases, leaving 16 bases between them. CDR1 and CDR2 from the germline V gene are SGDLS and YYNGEE. Study results and caveats: Suggested: most of the CMV-linked TCR signature lies in CD4+ memory cells. Repertoires predicted CMV serostatus with median bootstrapped AUC of roughly 0.96.

The sort gate was single viable CD3+CD4+CD8-CD45RO+ cells for memory CD4+ T cells. Concerning this clone itself: Its target is not known.

The chain combines TRBV9 with TRBJ2-7; perhaps D is TRBD1 or TRBD2 (5 bases each). The origin of this receptor is an adult in good health and CMV-seronegative. The sequencing sample was made of memory CD4+ T cells from blood. The CDR3 DNA sequence: TGTGCCAGCAGCTCTGGGACCCTCGGGACCTACGAGCAGTACTTC. The encoded protein is CASSSGTLGTYEQYF.